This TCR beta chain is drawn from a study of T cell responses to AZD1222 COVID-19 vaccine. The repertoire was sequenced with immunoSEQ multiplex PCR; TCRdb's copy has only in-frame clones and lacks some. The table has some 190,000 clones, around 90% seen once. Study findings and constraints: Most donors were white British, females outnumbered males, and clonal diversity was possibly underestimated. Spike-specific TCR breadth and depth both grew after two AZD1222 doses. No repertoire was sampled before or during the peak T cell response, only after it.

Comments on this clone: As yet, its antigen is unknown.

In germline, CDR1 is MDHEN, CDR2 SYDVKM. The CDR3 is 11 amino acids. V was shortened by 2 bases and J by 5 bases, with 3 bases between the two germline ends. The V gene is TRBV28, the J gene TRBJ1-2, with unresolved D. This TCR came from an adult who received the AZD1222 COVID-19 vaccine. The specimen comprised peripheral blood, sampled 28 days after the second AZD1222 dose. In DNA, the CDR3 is TGTGCCAGCAGTTTAACGTATGGCTACACCTTC. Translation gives CASSLTYGYTF.